Listed here is a single TCR beta chain. This specimen belongs to a study of blood T cell repertoires in COVID-19. Germline loops: CDR1 PRHDT, CDR2 FYEKMQ (reference sequence). Trimming removed 5 bases at V and 3 bases at J, with 14 bases between. The CDR3 extends over 14 amino acids. Libraries were prepared by immunoSEQ multiplex PCR; TCRdb keeps only in-frame clonotypes and omits some of them. Among fewer than 15,000 clones listed, about 84% were seen once. The V gene is TRBV13, the J gene TRBJ2-7; the D gene is possibly TRBD1 (6 bases). This TCR derives from a human donor in a cohort sampled during active COVID-19. The sequenced material came from peripheral blood. CDR3 sequence: CASSQQGEIYEQYF. The CDR3 DNA follows: TGTGCCAGCAGCCAACAGGGAGAAATCTACGAGCAGTACTTC.